This TCR beta chain was identified in a study of Tregs in tolerant kidney transplant recipients. The method was immunoSEQ multiplex PCR; TCRdb's version includes in-frame clones alone and lacks a portion of them. The sample shows fewer than 100,000 clones, approximately 93% of them seen only once. A remark on this clone: Its cognate antigen is unknown.

Study-wide points: Tolerant patients' donor-specific Tregs expanded beyond overall Tregs, suggesting antigen-driven growth.

Trimming removed 3 bases from V and 1 base from J; junction bases left unmatched: 7. The CDR3 is 16 amino acids. Germline CDR1 SGDLS, CDR2 YYNGEE. The sequences come from CD4+ T cells from blood, collected before the transplant. The source is a human donor who received a combined kidney and bone marrow transplant. V gene TRBV9 combines with J gene TRBJ1-1; TRBD1 matches at 9 bases. The DNA for the CDR3 is TGTGCCAGCAGCGGAAGGACAGGGGCGCCGAACACTGAAGCTTTCTTT. It specifies CASSGRTGAPNTEAFF.